The 24 T cell receptor beta chains in this list originate from one sample, sequenced in a study of breast tumors, draining lymph nodes, adjacent tissues (dated by TCRdb to the mid-2010s). Library preparation was by multiplex PCR. The reads were generated on an Illumina HiSeq 2000. TCRdb trimmed public reads at Q25 via fastp, called clones via MiXCR and kept in-frame beta chains. Under each unique CDR3 protein, matching rows form one entry showing the most common genes and DNA. For this sample there are under 150,000 distinct CDR3 sequences; approximately 20% appear just once. The ten top clones hold roughly 2.7% of the sample. The axillary draining lymph nodes of breast cancer patients were the source of the lymph node samples. The material sequenced was axillary lymph node tissue. These receptors originate from a female donor with breast cancer. Some clones in this sample may be carry-over from other donors' samples.

For this clonotype: A much larger clone differs from this one at a single base, so this may be a read error. The chain links TRBV30 to TRBJ2-1, with TRBD2 matching over 11 bases. Germline V gives CDR1 GTSNPN, CDR2 SVGIG (reference sequence). The CDR3 runs to 13 residues. The CDR3 DNA reads TGTGCCCGGAGTCTAGCGGGAGGCAATGAGCAGTTCTTC. This sequence encodes CARSLAGGNEQFF.

The sample holds a few counts of this clonotype. This may stem from a read error, because a much larger clone lies one nucleotide away. The rearrangement joins TRBV2 to TRBJ2-2; a weak D match, TRBD2 (6 bases). Germline CDR1 reads SNHLY; CDR2 reads FYNNEI. CDR3 length: 14 amino acids. CDR3 amino acids: CASKEGTNTGELLF. CDR3 sequence (DNA): TGTGCCAGCAAGGAGGGGACGAACACCGGGGAGCTGCTTTTT. The complete variable domain, with remaining parts taken from reference TRBV2 and TRBJ2-2, reads EPEVTQTPSHQVTQMGQEVILRCVPISNHLYFYWYRQILGQKVEFLVSFYNNEISEKSEIFDDQFSVERPDGSNFTLKIRSTKLEDSAMYFCASKEGTNTGELLFGEGSRLTVL.

In regard to this clonotype: Since a much larger clone is just one base distant, this may be a read error. It is likely a read error, because the conserved phenylalanine at the end of the CDR3 is missing. The chain combines TRBV5-8 with TRBJ2-3, with 7 bases matching TRBD1. CDR1 SGHTS and CDR2 YDEGEE come from the germline V gene. With 3 bases clipped from V and 2 bases from J, the junction kept 15 bases outside the gene matches. The CDR3 runs 18 residues. CDR3 coding DNA: TGTGCCAGCAGCTCCGGACAGGCACCTTCCGAAAACACAGATACGCAGTATTCT. Translated: CASSSGQAPSENTDTQYS.

At least ten counts were recorded for this clonotype. The V gene is TRBV29-1, the J gene TRBJ2-7; 10 nucleotides match TRBD2. Losses at the gene ends were 8 bases for V and 6 bases for J; bases not matched to a gene: 16. CDR3 length: 15 amino acids. The germline gives CDR1 SQVTM, CDR2 ANQGSEA. The CDR3 coding sequence is TGCAGCTCCGCCCCGGCTAGCGGGAGCTCCGTCGAGCAGTACTTC. It codes for CSSAPASGSSVEQYF.

The chain employs TRBV5-6 and TRBJ2-3, with 7 bases aligning to TRBD1. Germline loops: CDR1 SGHDT, CDR2 YYEEEE. The length of the CDR3 is 17 residues. V shed 5 bases and J 0 bases; nucleotides not matched to a gene: 12. The CDR3 DNA reads as TGTGCCAGCAGGAACCGGGACAGCTTATCTAGCACAGATACGCAGTATTTT. This translates into CASRNRDSLSSTDTQYF.

Regarding this clonotype: One base away lies a much larger clone, so this may be a sequencing read error. This chain links TRBV7-8 with TRBJ2-5; TRBD1 might be the D (6 bases). The CDR3 runs to 15 residues. Germline CDR1 reads SGHVS; CDR2 reads FQNEAQ. This CDR3 reads CASSPGQLKQETRYF. The CDR3, as DNA: TGTGCCAGCAGTCCTGGACAGCTTAAACAAGAGACCCGGTACTTC. Full variable domain (remainder filled in from reference TRBV7-8 and TRBJ2-5): GAGVSQSPRYKVAKRGQDVALRCDPISGHVSLFWYQQALGQGPEFLTYFQNEAQLDKSGLPSDRFFAERPEGSVSTLKIQRTQQEDSAVYLCASSPGQLKQETRYFGPGTRLLVL.

This clonotype was seen many times. The chain carries TRBV2 and TRBJ1-2, with D tentatively TRBD1 (5 bases). Germline CDR1 is SNHLY and CDR2 is FYNNEI. The V end was cut by 4 bases, the J end by 8 bases, with 14 bases between. This CDR3 contains 13 residues. This CDR3 reads CASSGDQLGGYTF. The CDR3 DNA reads as TGTGCCAGCAGTGGGGACCAACTAGGGGGCTACACCTTC.

This clonotype was detected many times. The V and J genes are TRBV3-1 and TRBJ2-5, with 12 nucleotides matching TRBD2. The V gene end was trimmed by 1 base and the J gene end by 4 bases; junction bases not matched to a gene: 7. Germline V CDR1 and CDR2: LGHDT, YNNKEL (reference sequence). The CDR3 totals 17 residues. The CDR3 coding sequence is TGTGCCAGCAGCCAAGGGCTAGCGGGAGGGTCAGGAGAGACCCAGTACTTC. Its protein is CASSQGLAGGSGETQYF.

This clonotype occurred many times. The chain has TRBV10-3 and TRBJ1-2; D is uncertain. Germline CDR1 reads ENHRY; CDR2 reads SYGVKD. The V gene lost 7 bases and the J gene lost 3 bases, with 15 bases spanning the gap. This CDR3 contains 14 residues. CDR3 sequence: CAIKPGEGHYGYTF. As DNA, the CDR3 is TGTGCCATCAAGCCGGGCGAAGGACACTATGGCTACACCTTC.

Ten or more counts support this clonotype. This chain links TRBV30 with TRBJ2-5; D perhaps matches TRBD2 (5 bases). Germline CDR1 reads GTSNPN; CDR2 reads SVGIG (reference sequence). The CDR3 consists of 15 residues. The ends were cut back, 0 bases at V and 5 bases at J, with 16 bases in the middle. DNA of the CDR3: TGTGCCTGGAGTGTAAGAACAAGCGGAGTGGAGACCCAGTACTTC. Translating gives CAWSVRTSGVETQYF.

This clonotype was counted ten times or more. The rearrangement links TRBV5-6 to TRBJ2-5; D gene unclear. The germline gives CDR1 SGHDT, CDR2 YYEEEE. The V gene lost 2 bases and the J gene lost 4 bases, with 3 bases spanning the gap. The CDR3 spans 11 residues. CDR3 nucleotides: TGTGCCAGCAGCTTTTCAGAGACCCAGTACTTC. Amino acid sequence: CASSFSETQYF. The full variable domain, its missing parts supplied by reference TRBV5-6 and TRBJ2-5, is DAGVTQSPTHLIKTRGQQVTLRCSPKSGHDTVSWYQQALGQGPQFIFQYYEEEERQRGNFPDRFSGHQFPNYSSELNVNALLLGDSALYLCASSFSETQYFGPGTRLLVL.

In its sample, this clonotype is medium-sized. The J gene is TRBJ2-7, the V gene TRBV6-6, with D unclear. Trimming took 6 bases from V and 0 from J, leaving 9 bases between them. The CDR3 loop spans 13 amino acids. In germline, CDR1 is MNHNY, CDR2 SVGAGI (reference sequence). The CDR3: CASSPRNSYEQYF. The CDR3 nucleotides are TGTGCCAGCAGCCCACGGAACTCCTACGAGCAGTACTTC.

This clonotype was counted at least ten times. This chain connects TRBV11-2 to TRBJ2-1; the D gene could be TRBD1 or TRBD2 (7 bases each). Germline V CDR1 and CDR2: SGHAT, FQNNGV. CDR3 length: 18 residues. Trimming shortened V by 5 bases and J by 0 bases, and 20 bases separated the two germline ends. The CDR3 spells CASSAGPSGGGSYNEQFF. The CDR3 region has the DNA TGTGCCAGCAGCGCCGGACCTTCAGGGGGGGGCTCCTACAATGAGCAGTTCTTC.

The sample holds many counts of this clonotype. This chain connects TRBV9 to TRBJ1-3, with D possibly TRBD1 on 5 matching bases. V lost 0 bases to trimming and J lost 4 bases, with 14 bases between them. Germline CDR1 reads SGDLS; CDR2 reads YYNGEE. CDR3 length equals 16 residues. The CDR3 loop is CASSVANHPGGNTIYF. The CDR3 DNA reads TGTGCCAGCAGCGTAGCCAACCACCCAGGGGGAAACACCATATATTTT.

This clonotype has ten or more counts. The V gene is TRBV5-1, the J gene TRBJ2-7, with TRBD2 as a possible D gene (6 bases). The CDR3 totals 15 residues. Germline V gene sequence: CDR1 SGHRS, CDR2 YFSETQ. Trimming took off 1 base at V and 3 bases at J, with 14 bases between the two ends. Here the CDR3 DNA reads TGCGCCAGCAGCTTGTTGCCCGGGGGTGGCTACGAGCAGTACTTC. Its protein product is CASSLLPGGGYEQYF.

This clonotype was seen ten or more times. The chain recombines TRBV6-2 or TRBV6-3 with TRBJ2-3, with D tentatively TRBD1 (7 bases). Germline-derived CDR1 and CDR2 are MNHEY and SVGEGT. The CDR3 consists of 16 residues. Trimming pared 2 bases from V and 1 base from J, leaving 13 bases between. CDR3 in DNA: TGTGCCAGCAGTTACCGACAGGGAGGAGGCACAGATACGCAGTATTTT. Protein: CASSYRQGGGTDTQYF.

This rearrangement joins TRBV18 to TRBJ2-3, with 7 nucleotides matching TRBD2. The CDR3 runs 16 residues. Germline loops: CDR1 KGHSH, CDR2 LQKENI. Trimming took 6 bases from V and 0 from J; bases not matched to a gene: 9. CDR3 sequence reads: CASSPMGLTSTDTQYF. Written as DNA, the CDR3 is TGTGCCAGCTCGCCAATGGGACTAACTAGCACAGATACGCAGTATTTT.

This clonotype was detected many times. CDR3 protein: CASSAGSINEQFF. Here the CDR3 DNA reads TGTGCCAGTAGCGCGGGATCCATCAATGAGCAGTTCTTC. The V call is TRBV19, the J call TRBJ2-1; maybe TRBD2 (6 bases). The CDR3 contains 13 residues. Germline V gene data show CDR1 as LNHDA and CDR2 as SQIVND (reference sequence). V was trimmed by 6 bases and J by 6 bases, leaving 12 bases between them.

This clonotype was detected ten times or more. The rearrangement joins TRBV11-2 to TRBJ2-5; tentative D call: TRBD1 (6 bases). Germline-derived CDR1 and CDR2 are SGHAT and FQNNGV. The CDR3 runs 13 residues. Trimming left V 7 bases short and J 3 bases short, with 12 bases between. The CDR3 region is CASNLDREETQYF. The CDR3, as DNA: TGTGCCAGCAACCTGGACAGAGAAGAGACCCAGTACTTC.

J is TRBJ2-2 and V is TRBV6-2 or TRBV6-3; the D gene is possibly TRBD2 (6 bases). Germline V CDR1 and CDR2: MNHEY, SVGEGT. CDR3 size: 14 residues. Trimming left V 8 bases short and J 5 bases short, with 15 bases between. In nucleotides, the CDR3 is TGTGCCAGCGTACCGGGAGCTGGAACCGGGGAGCTGTTTTTT. This codes for CASVPGAGTGELFF.

The V call is TRBV2, the J call TRBJ2-7; a weak D match, TRBD1 (5 bases). The ends were cut back, 5 bases at V and 3 bases at J, with 11 bases in the middle. The CDR3 totals 13 residues. Germline CDR1 is SNHLY and CDR2 is FYNNEI. CDR3 sequence (DNA): TGTGCCAGCAGTTTGAATCAGGGCTACGAGCAGTACTTC. It is translated as CASSLNQGYEQYF.

This clonotype was picked up many times. The chain joins TRBV20-1 to TRBJ2-1, with no clear D. Germline V gene sequence: CDR1 DFQATT, CDR2 SNEGSKA (reference sequence). The V gene lost 1 base and the J gene lost 6 bases, with 19 bases spanning the gap. CDR3 length: 16 amino acids. CDR3 amino acids: CSARVLTRASTNEQFF. In nucleotides, the CDR3 is TGCAGTGCTAGAGTTCTCACCCGGGCCTCTACCAATGAGCAGTTCTTC.

This clonotype showed up just a few times. A read error may be the cause here, since a much bigger clone is one base away. The rearrangement links TRBV15 to TRBJ2-5; the D is unclear. The length of the CDR3 is 14 residues. CDR1 LNHNV and CDR2 YYDKDF come from the germline V gene (reference sequence). In nucleotides, the CDR3 is TGTGCCACCAGCAGAGGCACCCAGAAAGAGACCCAGCACTTC. Its protein product is CATSRGTQKETQHF.

This clonotype was recorded a few times. The chain is built from TRBV7-8 and TRBJ1-3, with TRBD1 matching 7 bases. CDR3 size: 16 residues. The V gene end was trimmed by 5 bases and the J gene end by 1 base; junction bases not matched to a gene: 8. Germline CDR1 is SGHVS and CDR2 is FQNEAQ. DNA for the CDR3: TGTGCCAGCAGCCCCAGGGAGGGGGCTTCTGGAAACACCATATATTTT. Its translation: CASSPREGASGNTIYF.